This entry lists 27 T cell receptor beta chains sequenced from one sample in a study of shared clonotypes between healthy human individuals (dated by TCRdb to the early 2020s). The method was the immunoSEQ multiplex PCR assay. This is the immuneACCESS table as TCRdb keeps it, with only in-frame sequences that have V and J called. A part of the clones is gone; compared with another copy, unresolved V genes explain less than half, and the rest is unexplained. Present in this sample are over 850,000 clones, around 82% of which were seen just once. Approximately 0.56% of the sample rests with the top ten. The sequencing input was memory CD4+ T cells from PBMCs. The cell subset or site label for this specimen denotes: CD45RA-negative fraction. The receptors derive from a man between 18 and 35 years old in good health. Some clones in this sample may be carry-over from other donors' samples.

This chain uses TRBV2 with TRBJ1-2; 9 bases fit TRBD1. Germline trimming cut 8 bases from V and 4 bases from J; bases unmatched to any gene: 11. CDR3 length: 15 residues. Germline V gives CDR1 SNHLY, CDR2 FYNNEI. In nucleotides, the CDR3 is TGTGCCAGCTCCAACCACAGGGGGCCGGGCTATGGCTACACCTTC. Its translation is CASSNHRGPGYGYTF.

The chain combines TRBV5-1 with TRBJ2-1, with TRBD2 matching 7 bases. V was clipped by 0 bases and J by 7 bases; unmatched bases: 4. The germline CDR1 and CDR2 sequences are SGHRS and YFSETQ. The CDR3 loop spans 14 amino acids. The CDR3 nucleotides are TGCGCCAGCAGCTTGGATCTAGCGGATAATGAGCAGTTCTTC. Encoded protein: CASSLDLADNEQFF. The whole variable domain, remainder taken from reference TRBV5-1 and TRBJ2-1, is KAGVTQTPRYLIKTRGQQVTLSCSPISGHRSVSWYQQTPGQGLQFLFEYFSETQRNKGNFPGRFSGRQFSNSRSEMNVSTLELGDSALYLCASSLDLADNEQFFGPGTRLTVL.

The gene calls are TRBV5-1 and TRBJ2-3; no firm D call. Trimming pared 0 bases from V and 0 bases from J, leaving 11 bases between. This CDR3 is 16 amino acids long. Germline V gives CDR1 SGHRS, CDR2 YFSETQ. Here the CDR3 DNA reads TGCGCCAGCAGCTTGGCCGCGACGGTGAGCACAGATACGCAGTATTTT. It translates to CASSLAATVSTDTQYF.

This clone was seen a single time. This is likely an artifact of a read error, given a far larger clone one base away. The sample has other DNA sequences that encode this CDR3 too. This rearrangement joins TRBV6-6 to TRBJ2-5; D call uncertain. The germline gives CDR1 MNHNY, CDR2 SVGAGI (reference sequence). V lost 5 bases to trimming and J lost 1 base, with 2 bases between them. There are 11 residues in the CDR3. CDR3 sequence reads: CASSPQETQYF. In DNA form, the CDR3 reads TGTGCCAGCAGTCCCCAAGAGACCCAGTACTTC.

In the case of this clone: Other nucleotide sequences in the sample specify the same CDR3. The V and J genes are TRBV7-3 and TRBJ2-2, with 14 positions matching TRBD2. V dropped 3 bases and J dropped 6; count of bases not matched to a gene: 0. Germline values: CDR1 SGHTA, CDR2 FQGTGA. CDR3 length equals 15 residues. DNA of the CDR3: TGTGCCAGCAGCTTGGGACTAGCGGGGGCCGGGGAGCTGTTTTTT. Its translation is CASSLGLAGAGELFF. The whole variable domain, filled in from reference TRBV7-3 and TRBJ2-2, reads GAGVSQTPSNKVTEKGKYVELRCDPISGHTALYWYRQSLGQGPEFLIYFQGTGAADDSGLPNDRFFAVRPEGSVSTLKIQRTERGDSAVYLCASSLGLAGAGELFFGEGSRLTVL.

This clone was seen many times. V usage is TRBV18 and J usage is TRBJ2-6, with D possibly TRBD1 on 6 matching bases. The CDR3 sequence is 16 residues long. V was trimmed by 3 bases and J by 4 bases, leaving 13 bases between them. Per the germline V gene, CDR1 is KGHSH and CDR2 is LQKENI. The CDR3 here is CASSPGTPSGANVLTF. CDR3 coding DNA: TGTGCCAGCTCACCGGGGACACCTTCCGGGGCCAACGTCCTGACTTTC.

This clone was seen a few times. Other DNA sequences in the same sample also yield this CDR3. The CDR3 here is CASSEGQGTEAFF. CDR3 nucleotide sequence: TGTGCCAGCAGTGAGGGACAGGGCACTGAAGCTTTCTTT. This chain joins TRBV25-1 and TRBJ1-1; 9 nucleotides line up with TRBD1. The CDR3 has 13 residues. J lost 4 bases, V lost 3 bases, and 0 bases had no gene match. Germline V gene sequence: CDR1 MGHDK, CDR2 SYGVNS.

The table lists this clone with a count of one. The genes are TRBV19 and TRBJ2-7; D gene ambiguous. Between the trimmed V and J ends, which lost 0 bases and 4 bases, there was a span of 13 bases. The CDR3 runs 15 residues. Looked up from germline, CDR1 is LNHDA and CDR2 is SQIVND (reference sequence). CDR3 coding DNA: TGTGCCAGTAGTATAGAGTTTACCGCTAGGTACGAGCAGTACTTC. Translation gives CASSIEFTARYEQYF.

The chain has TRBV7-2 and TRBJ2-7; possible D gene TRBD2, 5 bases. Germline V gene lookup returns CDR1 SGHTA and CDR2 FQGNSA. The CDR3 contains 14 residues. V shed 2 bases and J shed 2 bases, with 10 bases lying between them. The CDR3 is CASSLYGGPYEQYF. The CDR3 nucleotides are TGTGCCAGCAGCTTATACGGCGGGCCCTACGAGCAGTACTTC. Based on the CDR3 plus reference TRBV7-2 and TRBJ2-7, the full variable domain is GAGVSQSPSNKVTEKGKDVELRCDPISGHTALYWYRQSLGQGLEFLIYFQGNSAPDKSGLPSDRFSAERTGGSVSTLTIQRTQQEDSAVYLCASSLYGGPYEQYFGPGTRLTVT.

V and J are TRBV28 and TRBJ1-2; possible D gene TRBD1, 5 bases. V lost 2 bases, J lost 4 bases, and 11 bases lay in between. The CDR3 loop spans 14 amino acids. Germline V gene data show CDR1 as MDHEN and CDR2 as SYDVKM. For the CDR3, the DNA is TGTGCCAGCAGTTTAGGGGTCGGGGGCTATGGCTACACCTTC. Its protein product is CASSLGVGGYGYTF.

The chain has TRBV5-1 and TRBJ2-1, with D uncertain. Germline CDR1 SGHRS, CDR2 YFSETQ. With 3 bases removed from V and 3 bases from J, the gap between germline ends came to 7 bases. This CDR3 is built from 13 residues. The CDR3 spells CASSSENYNEQFF. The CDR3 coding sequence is TGCGCCAGCAGCTCGGAAAACTACAATGAGCAGTTCTTC. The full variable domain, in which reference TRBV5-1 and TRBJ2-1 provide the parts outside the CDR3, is KAGVTQTPRYLIKTRGQQVTLSCSPISGHRSVSWYQQTPGQGLQFLFEYFSETQRNKGNFPGRFSGRQFSNSRSEMNVSTLELGDSALYLCASSSENYNEQFFGPGTRLTVL.

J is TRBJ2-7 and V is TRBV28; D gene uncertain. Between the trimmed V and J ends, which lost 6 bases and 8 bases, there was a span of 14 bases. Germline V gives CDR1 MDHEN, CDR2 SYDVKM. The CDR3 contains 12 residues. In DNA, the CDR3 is TGTGCCAGCAGCCCTGTTGACGACAAGCAGTACTTC. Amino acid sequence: CASSPVDDKQYF.

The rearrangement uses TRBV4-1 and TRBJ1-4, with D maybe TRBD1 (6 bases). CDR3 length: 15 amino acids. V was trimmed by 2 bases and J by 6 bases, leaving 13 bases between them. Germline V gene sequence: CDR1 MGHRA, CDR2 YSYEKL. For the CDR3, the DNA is TGCGCCAGCAGCCAATCCGGGACACTGGATGAAAAACTGTTTTTT. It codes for CASSQSGTLDEKLFF.

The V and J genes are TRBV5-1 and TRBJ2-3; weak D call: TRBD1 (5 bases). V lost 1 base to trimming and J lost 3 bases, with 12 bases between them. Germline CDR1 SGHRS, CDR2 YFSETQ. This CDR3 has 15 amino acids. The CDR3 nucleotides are TGCGCCAGCAGCTTGAGTAACAGGCGGACAGATACGCAGTATTTT. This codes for CASSLSNRRTDTQYF.

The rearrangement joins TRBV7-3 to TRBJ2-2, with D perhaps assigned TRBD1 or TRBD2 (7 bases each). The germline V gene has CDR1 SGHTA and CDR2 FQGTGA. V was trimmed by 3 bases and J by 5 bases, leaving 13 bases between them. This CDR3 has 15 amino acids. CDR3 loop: CASSLGQRGTGELFF. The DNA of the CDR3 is TGTGCCAGCAGCTTGGGACAGCGGGGTACCGGGGAGCTGTTTTTT. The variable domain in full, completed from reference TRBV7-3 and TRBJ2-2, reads GAGVSQTPSNKVTEKGKYVELRCDPISGHTALYWYRQSLGQGPEFLIYFQGTGAADDSGLPNDRFFAVRPEGSVSTLKIQRTERGDSAVYLCASSLGQRGTGELFFGEGSRLTVL.

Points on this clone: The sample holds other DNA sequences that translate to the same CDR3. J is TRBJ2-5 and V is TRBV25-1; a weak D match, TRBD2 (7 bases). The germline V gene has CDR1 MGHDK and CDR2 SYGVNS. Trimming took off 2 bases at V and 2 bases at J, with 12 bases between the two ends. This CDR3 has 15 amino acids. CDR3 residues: CASSEGRGRQETQYF. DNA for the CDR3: TGTGCCAGCAGTGAAGGGAGGGGGAGACAAGAGACCCAGTACTTC.

The CDR3 loop reads CASSPRQGIGNEQFF. DNA of the CDR3: TGTGCCAGCTCACCACGACAGGGGATAGGCAATGAGCAGTTCTTC. The chain is built from TRBV18 and TRBJ2-1, with TRBD1 matching over 8 bases. V gave up 1 base and J gave up 6 bases; unmatched junction bases: 5. CDR1 KGHSH and CDR2 LQKENI come from the germline V gene. The CDR3 has 15 residues.

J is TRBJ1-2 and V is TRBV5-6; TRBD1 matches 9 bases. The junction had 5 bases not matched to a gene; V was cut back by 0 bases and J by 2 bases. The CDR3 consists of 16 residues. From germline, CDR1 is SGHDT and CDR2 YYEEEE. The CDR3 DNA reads TGTGCCAGCAGCTTGGAAGGGACAGGGAGGAACTATGGCTACACCTTC. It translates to CASSLEGTGRNYGYTF.

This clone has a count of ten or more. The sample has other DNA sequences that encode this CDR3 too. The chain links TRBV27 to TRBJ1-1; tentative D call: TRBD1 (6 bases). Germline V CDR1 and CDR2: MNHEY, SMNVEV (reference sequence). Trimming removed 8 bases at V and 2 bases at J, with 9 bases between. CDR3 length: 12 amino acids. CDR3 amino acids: CASSDRNTEAFF. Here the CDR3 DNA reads TGTGCCAGCTCGGACAGAAACACTGAAGCTTTCTTT.

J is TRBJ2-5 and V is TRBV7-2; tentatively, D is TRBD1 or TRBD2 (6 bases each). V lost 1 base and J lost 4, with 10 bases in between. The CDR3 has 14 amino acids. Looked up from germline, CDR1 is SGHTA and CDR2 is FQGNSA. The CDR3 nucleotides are TGTGCCAGCAGCTTAGAAGGGGGGCCAGAGACCCAGTACTTC. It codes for CASSLEGGPETQYF.

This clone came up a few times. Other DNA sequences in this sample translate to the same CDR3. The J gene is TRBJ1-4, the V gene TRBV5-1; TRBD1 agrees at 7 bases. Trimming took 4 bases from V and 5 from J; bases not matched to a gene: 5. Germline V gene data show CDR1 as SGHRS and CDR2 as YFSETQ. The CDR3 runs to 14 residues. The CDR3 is CASSPGQLNEKLFF. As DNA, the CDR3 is TGCGCCAGCAGCCCGGGACAGTTAAATGAAAAACTGTTTTTT.

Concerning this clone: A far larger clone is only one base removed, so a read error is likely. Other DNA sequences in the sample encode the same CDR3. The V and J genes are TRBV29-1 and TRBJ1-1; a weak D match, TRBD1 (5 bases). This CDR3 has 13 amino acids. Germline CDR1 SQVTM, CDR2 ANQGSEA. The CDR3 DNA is TGTAGCGTTGCCGGGACCATGAACACTGAAGCTTTCTTT. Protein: CSVAGTMNTEAFF. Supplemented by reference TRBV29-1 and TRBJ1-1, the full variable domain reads SAVISQKPSRDICQRGTSLTIQCQVDSQVTMMFWYRQQPGQSLTLIATANQGSEATYESGFVIDKFPISRPNLTFSTLTVSNMSPEDSSIYLCSVAGTMNTEAFFGQGTRLTVV.

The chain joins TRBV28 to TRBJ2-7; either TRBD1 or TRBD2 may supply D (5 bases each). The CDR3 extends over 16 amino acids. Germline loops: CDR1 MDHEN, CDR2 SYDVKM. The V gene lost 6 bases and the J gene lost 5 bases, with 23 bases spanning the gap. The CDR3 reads CASRPDPGTGRDEQYF. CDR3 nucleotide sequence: TGTGCCAGCAGACCAGATCCCGGGACGGGAAGGGACGAGCAGTACTTC.

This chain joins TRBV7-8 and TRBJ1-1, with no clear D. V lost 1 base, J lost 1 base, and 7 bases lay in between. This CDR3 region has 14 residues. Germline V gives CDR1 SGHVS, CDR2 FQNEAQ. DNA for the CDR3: TGTGCCAGCAGCTTAGTTGGCACGAACACTGAAGCTTTCTTT. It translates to CASSLVGTNTEAFF.

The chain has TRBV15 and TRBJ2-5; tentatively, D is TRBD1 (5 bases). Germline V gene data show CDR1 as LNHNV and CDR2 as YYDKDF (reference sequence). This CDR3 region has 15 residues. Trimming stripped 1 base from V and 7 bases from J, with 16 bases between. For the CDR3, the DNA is TGTGCCACCAGCAGAGGTCCCGTAGGGGCAGGGACCCAGTACTTC. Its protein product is CATSRGPVGAGTQYF. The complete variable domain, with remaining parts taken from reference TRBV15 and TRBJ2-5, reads DAMVIQNPRYQVTQFGKPVTLSCSQTLNHNVMYWYQQKSSQAPKLLFHYYDKDFNNEADTPDNFQSRRPNTSFCFLDIRSPGLGDTAMYLCATSRGPVGAGTQYFGPGTRLLVL.

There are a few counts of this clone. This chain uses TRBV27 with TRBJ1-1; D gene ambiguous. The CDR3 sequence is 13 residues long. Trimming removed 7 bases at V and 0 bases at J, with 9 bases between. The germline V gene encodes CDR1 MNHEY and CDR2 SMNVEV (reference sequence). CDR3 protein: CASTDKMNTEAFF. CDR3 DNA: TGTGCCAGCACCGATAAGATGAACACTGAAGCTTTCTTT.

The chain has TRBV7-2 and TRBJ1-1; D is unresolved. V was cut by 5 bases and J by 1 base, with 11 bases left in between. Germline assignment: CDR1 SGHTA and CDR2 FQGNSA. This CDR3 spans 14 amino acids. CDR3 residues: CASSPRSGNTEAFF. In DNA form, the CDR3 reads TGTGCCAGCAGCCCCAGATCGGGGAACACTGAAGCTTTCTTT. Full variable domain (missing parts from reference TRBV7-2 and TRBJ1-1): GAGVSQSPSNKVTEKGKDVELRCDPISGHTALYWYRQSLGQGLEFLIYFQGNSAPDKSGLPSDRFSAERTGGSVSTLTIQRTQQEDSAVYLCASSPRSGNTEAFFGQGTRLTVV.